Each of the 11 T cell receptor beta chains below was sequenced from the same sample in a study of vaccination and CD4 T cells after COVID-19. Sequencing of cultured CD4+ T cell DNA used the Oncomine TCR Beta short-read assay. TCRdb reprocessed the PCR reads with MiXCR, giving one entry per CDR3 protein. The sample comprises about 18,000 distinct CDR3 sequences, over 75% of which are singletons, and around 17% rests with the top ten. This sample's treatment: approximately 11-day PBMC culture with coronavirus spike peptide pools or control peptides (ViraFEST assay). Their target antigens are unknown. The material was CD4+ T cells from blood, cultured in vitro, obtained after SARS-CoV-2 vaccination. The receptors originated from a human donor who received a COVID-19 vaccine.

CDR3 bases: TGTGCCAGCAGCTCCACAGGGCGGGGTCGAACAGATACGCAGTATTTT. Encoded protein: CASSSTGRGRTDTQYF. This rearrangement joins TRBV6-1 to TRBJ2-3; D is perhaps TRBD1 or TRBD2 (6 bases each). The V and J ends lost 6 bases and 3 bases respectively, with 19 bases between them. This CDR3 is built from 16 residues. Per germline, CDR1 MNHNS and CDR2 SASEGT.

V and J are TRBV7-6 and TRBJ2-7; 10 nucleotides agree with TRBD1. This CDR3 is built from 13 residues. Germline-derived CDR1 and CDR2 are SGHVS and FNYEAQ. Trimming removed 4 bases from V and 6 bases from J; junction bases left unmatched: 3. The CDR3 sequence: CASSSRTGGEQYF. CDR3 sequence (DNA): TGTGCCAGCAGCTCCAGGACAGGGGGCGAGCAGTACTTC.

This rearrangement joins TRBV27 to TRBJ1-2; 12 nucleotides agree with TRBD1. Trimming at V came to 6 bases and at J to 7 bases, leaving 6 bases not matched to a gene. Germline V gene lookup returns CDR1 MNHEY and CDR2 SMNVEV (reference sequence). This CDR3 is 14 amino acids long. CDR3 sequence (DNA): TGTGCCAGCAGGTACCGGGACAGGGGGCTTGGCTACACCTTC. It translates to CASRYRDRGLGYTF.

The chain joins TRBV24-1 to TRBJ1-1; 8 nucleotides line up with TRBD1. With V trimmed by 4 bases and J by 9 bases, 6 bases remained unmatched. The CDR3 is made up of 13 amino acids. Germline V lookup: CDR1 KGHDR, CDR2 SFDVKD. The CDR3 sequence is CATSEKRTGKAFF. In DNA, the CDR3 is TGTGCCACCAGTGAGAAACGGACAGGGAAAGCTTTCTTT.

J is TRBJ1-1 and V is TRBV5-1; D gene uncertain. The V end lost 4 bases, the J end lost 2 bases, and 9 bases lay between the germline ends. Looked up from germline, CDR1 is SGHRS and CDR2 is YFSETQ. The CDR3 runs 13 residues. For the CDR3, the DNA is TGCGCCAGCAGCATGACGGGAAACACTGAAGCTTTCTTT. Translation: CASSMTGNTEAFF.

The J gene is TRBJ1-1, the V gene TRBV7-9; D is undetermined. CDR3 length equals 14 residues. Germline CDR1 SEHNR, CDR2 FQNEAQ (reference sequence). V was trimmed by 1 base and J by 1 base, leaving 7 bases between them. CDR3 in amino acids: CASSLGSENTEAFF. The DNA of the CDR3 is TGTGCCAGCAGCTTAGGTTCGGAGAACACTGAAGCTTTCTTT.

The chain joins TRBV19 to TRBJ1-2; no definite D call. Germline V gives CDR1 LNHDA, CDR2 SQIVND (reference sequence). The V and J ends lost 6 bases and 9 bases respectively, with 20 bases between them. The CDR3 consists of 14 residues. The CDR3 protein is CASSLLSSSSSYTF. CDR3 nucleotide sequence: TGTGCCAGTAGCCTTTTGTCCTCTTCCTCTAGCTACACCTTC.

This clonotype turned up a few times. The chain carries TRBV20-1 and TRBJ1-5, with TRBD1 identical over 8 bases. J was trimmed by 1 base and V by 5 bases; bases with no gene match: 4. Looked up from germline, CDR1 is DFQATT and CDR2 is SNEGSKA (reference sequence). The CDR3 contains 14 residues. This CDR3 reads CSAGRTGSNQPQHF. The CDR3 DNA sequence: TGCAGTGCTGGCAGGACAGGGAGCAATCAGCCCCAGCATTTT.

This chain connects TRBV29-1 to TRBJ2-7; 9 bases are a match to TRBD1. The ends lost 7 bases at V and 5 bases at J; junction bases unmatched: 9. From germline, CDR1 is SQVTM and CDR2 ANQGSEA. This CDR3 is 13 amino acids long. The DNA of the CDR3 is TGCAGCGGGAGGCGGGACAGGGAGGACGAGCAGTACTTC. Translating gives CSGRRDREDEQYF.

CDR3 region: CASSYSGQSVRSYNSPLHF. The CDR3 DNA reads TGTGCCAGCAGTTACTCGGGACAGAGCGTTCGGTCCTATAATTCACCCCTCCACTTT. V usage is TRBV6-2 or TRBV6-3 and J usage is TRBJ1-6; 7 nucleotides agree with TRBD1. The J segment lost 1 base and the V segment lost 0 bases, leaving 9 bases of the junction unmatched. CDR1 is MNHEY and CDR2 is SVGEGT in the germline V gene. The CDR3 has 19 amino acids.

This clonotype was recorded once. V usage is TRBV19 and J usage is TRBJ2-2; weak D call: TRBD2 (6 bases). Germline loops: CDR1 LNHDA, CDR2 SQIVND (reference sequence). CDR3 length equals 15 residues. V lost 7 bases to trimming and J lost 4 bases, with 16 bases between them. As DNA, the CDR3 is TGTGCCAGTATCCCGGAGGGGTTAGGCACCGGGGAGCTGTTTTTT. It yields the protein CASIPEGLGTGELFF.